This TCR beta chain was retrieved from a study of regulatory T cells in long-lasting Graves disease. Study-wide points: Preferential use of TRBV28, TRBJ1-2 and TRBJ2-5 was seen in persistent disease. Possibly, accuracy suffered from the small sample size.

V lost 0 bases and J 4 bases, leaving 11 bases between the germline ends. Germline values: CDR1 SGDLS, CDR2 YYNGEE. The CDR3 has 15 residues. Time point noted: newly diagnosed GD, antithyroid drugs for less than 3 months. Generation of the TCR library employed RNA extracted from PBMCs. Diagnosing Graves' disease relied on the American Thyroid Association guidelines. Library construction for TCR beta used iRepertoire HTBI primers and Arm-PCR of CDR3 regions. TCRdb redid the calling of the multiplex PCR reads with MiXCR, one entry per CDR3 protein. The sample has hundreds of thousands of distinct CDR3 sequences, around 15% seen once; the top ten hold roughly 25%. A remark on this clonotype: Its target is not known.

This sample was also put to use in a study of T cells in Graves' hyperthyroidism and ophthalmopathy.

The gene calls are TRBV9 and TRBJ2-1; D call uncertain. This clonotype originated in a woman aged 35 to 60 with Graves disease. Here the sequenced sample was peripheral blood mononuclear cells (PBMCs), taken at new diagnosis, from a patient treated with antithyroid drugs. This chain's CDR3 is CASSVEQNKYNEQFF. The DNA for the CDR3 is TGTGCCAGCAGCGTAGAACAGAACAAGTACAATGAGCAGTTCTTC.